Following are 28 T cell receptor beta chains from one sample sequenced in a study of blood T cells in healthy people across ages. Then a second PCR, running roughly 7 to 11 cycles, was carried out with a sample-barcoded 5' primer and a J-beta primer mix. TCRdb used MiXCR to reprocess the 5' RACE reads, holding one entry per CDR3 protein. The sample carries hundreds of thousands of distinct CDR3 sequences, 40% to 60% recorded once. The specimen was blood. These receptors all stem from a man in his thirties or forties in good health.

V and J are TRBV28 and TRBJ2-3; D is tentatively TRBD1 or TRBD2 (5 bases each). Trimming took 4 bases from V and 2 from J, leaving 16 bases between them. CDR1 and CDR2 from the germline V gene are MDHEN and SYDVKM. This CDR3 comprises 16 residues. CDR3 sequence (DNA): TGTGCCAGCAGTTCCACCTTGGGGACGTACACAGATACGCAGTATTTT. Its protein is CASSSTLGTYTDTQYF.

This chain links TRBV4-1 with TRBJ1-2, with 12 bases matching TRBD1. The V gene's germline CDR1 is MGHRA and CDR2 YSYEKL. J gave up 4 bases and V 2 bases, and 8 bases lay outside the gene matches. The CDR3 is 17 residues long. The CDR3 bases are TGCGCCAGCAGCCAACCTTCAGGGGACAGGGGGCGCTATGGCTACACCTTC. This codes for CASSQPSGDRGRYGYTF.

This clonotype was seen a few times. J is TRBJ2-7 and V is TRBV4-3; 7 bases are a match to TRBD1. Germline V lookup: CDR1 LGHNA, CDR2 YSLEER. The CDR3 has 17 amino acids. V shed 0 bases, J shed 1 base, and the junction held 9 bases outside the gene matches. The CDR3 loop reads CASSQEVVQGRSYEQYF. The DNA for the CDR3 is TGCGCCAGCAGCCAAGAGGTGGTACAGGGGCGTTCCTACGAGCAGTACTTC.

Regarding this clonotype: The junction and the germline gene differ at one end; a read error may be behind it. The gene calls are TRBV4-1 and TRBJ1-4, with a tentative D call TRBD1 (6 bases). The CDR3 runs to 16 residues. CDR1 and CDR2 (germline): MGHRA, YSYEKL. The CDR3 region is CASSQDTGAQNERLFF. In DNA form, the CDR3 reads TGCGCCAGCAGCCAAGATACGGGGGCTCAAAATGAAAGACTGTTTTTT.

This rearrangement joins TRBV6-4 to TRBJ2-5, with 11 bases matching TRBD2. The CDR3 consists of 16 residues. Germline V CDR1 and CDR2: MRHNA, SNTAGT. J gave up 11 bases and V 5 bases, and 16 bases lay outside the gene matches. This CDR3 reads CASSPSISGGAHEQYF. DNA of the CDR3: TGTGCCAGCAGTCCTAGTATTAGCGGGGGGGCCCATGAGCAGTACTTC.

The chain is built from TRBV12-3 or TRBV12-4 and TRBJ1-5, with D unclear. Trimming cost V 1 base and J 15 bases, with 10 bases left between them. The CDR3 covers 11 residues. The CDR3 DNA is TGTGCCAGCAGTTTAGGGGGAAGCCTGCATTTT. Translated, it gives CASSLGGSLHF.

V usage is TRBV12-3 or TRBV12-4 and J usage is TRBJ1-3, with D tentatively TRBD1 (6 bases). The CDR3 has 14 residues. V dropped 4 bases and J dropped 2 bases, with 9 bases sitting between them. CDR3 sequence: CASSSGAAGNTIYF. The CDR3 nucleotides are TGTGCCAGCAGTTCGGGGGCAGCTGGAAACACCATATATTTT.

This chain connects TRBV5-1 to TRBJ2-7; possibly TRBD1 or TRBD2 for D (5 bases each). V was shortened by 4 bases and J by 4 bases, with 18 bases between the two germline ends. Looked up from germline, CDR1 is SGHRS and CDR2 is YFSETQ. The length of the CDR3 is 15 residues. The CDR3 coding sequence is TGCGCCAGCAGCCCCCAGGGAGAGGTTAGGTACGAGCAGTACTTC. Residues: CASSPQGEVRYEQYF.

J is TRBJ1-1 and V is TRBV6-2 or TRBV6-3; D gene uncertain. This CDR3 contains 13 residues. Germline V lookup: CDR1 MNHEY, CDR2 SVGEGT. V lost 7 bases, J lost 3 bases, and 12 bases lay in between. The CDR3 protein is CASITHGDTEAFF. In nucleotides, the CDR3 is TGTGCCAGCATAACCCACGGGGACACTGAAGCTTTCTTT.

This clonotype showed up just a few times. The chain employs TRBV7-9 and TRBJ2-7; 8 bases line up with TRBD1. The CDR3 length is 17 residues. Germline V gene data show CDR1 as SEHNR and CDR2 as FQNEAQ (reference sequence). Trimming cost V 3 bases and J 5 bases; bases outside gene matches: 15. The CDR3 sequence is CASSFPGLSQGADEQYF. In DNA form, the CDR3 reads TGTGCCAGCAGCTTTCCGGGCTTGTCGCAGGGGGCGGACGAGCAGTACTTC.

The chain recombines TRBV29-1 with TRBJ2-4, with TRBD1 matching over 7 bases. The ends lost 2 bases at V and 6 bases at J; junction bases unmatched: 1. The CDR3 runs to 12 residues. The germline V gene has CDR1 SQVTM and CDR2 ANQGSEA. Written as DNA, the CDR3 is TGCAGCGTTGAAAAGGGGGCAAACATTCAGTACTTC. Translating gives CSVEKGANIQYF. Filled out from reference TRBV29-1 and TRBJ2-4, the complete variable domain reads SAVISQKPSRDICQRGTSLTIQCQVDSQVTMMFWYRQQPGQSLTLIATANQGSEATYESGFVIDKFPISRPNLTFSTLTVSNMSPEDSSIYLCSVEKGANIQYFGAGTRLSVL.

V gene TRBV11-2 combines with J gene TRBJ2-2, with D uncertain. Germline-derived CDR1 and CDR2 are SGHAT and FQNNGV. V lost 2 bases, J lost 7 bases, and 5 bases lay in between. This CDR3 contains 12 residues. The CDR3 DNA sequence: TGTGCCAGCAGCTTAACTGTCGGGGAGCTGTTTTTT. It specifies CASSLTVGELFF.

The chain employs TRBV3-1 and TRBJ1-2, with a weak D call TRBD1 (6 bases). The length of the CDR3 is 15 residues. With 0 bases removed from V and 9 bases from J, the gap between germline ends came to 17 bases. The germline CDR1 and CDR2 sequences are LGHDT and YNNKEL (reference sequence). Here the CDR3 reads CASSQDSGGAQSYTF. The CDR3 coding sequence is TGTGCCAGCAGCCAAGATAGTGGGGGGGCGCAGAGCTACACCTTC.

This clonotype was picked up a small number of times. The V call is TRBV28, the J call TRBJ2-4; D remains ambiguous. V was clipped by 6 bases and J by 0 bases, with 18 bases between them. Germline V gives CDR1 MDHEN, CDR2 SYDVKM. This CDR3 region has 17 residues. The CDR3 DNA reads TGTGCCAGCAGCGTCAAAACAGTAGGGAAAGCCAAAAACATTCAGTACTTC. Translation: CASSVKTVGKAKNIQYF. Full variable domain (missing parts from reference TRBV28 and TRBJ2-4): DVKVTQSSRYLVKRTGEKVFLECVQDMDHENMFWYRQDPGLGLRLIYFSYDVKMKEKGDIPEGYSVSREKKERFSLILESASTNQTSMYLCASSVKTVGKAKNIQYFGAGTRLSVL.

J is TRBJ2-4 and V is TRBV29-1, with D possibly TRBD1 on 5 matching bases. The end of the DNA aligns better with TRBJ2-7, so the J call may be wrong. This CDR3 spans 13 amino acids. CDR1 SQVTM and CDR2 ANQGSEA come from the germline V gene. As DNA, the CDR3 is TGCAGCGTTGTGTGGGGCTCGGGCCCCGAGCAGTACTTC. It encodes CSVVWGSGPEQYF.

This rearrangement joins TRBV4-3 to TRBJ2-3; 10 positions agree with TRBD1. The ends lost 5 bases at V and 4 bases at J; junction bases unmatched: 3. CDR3 length: 14 amino acids. Germline CDR1 reads LGHNA; CDR2 reads YSLEER. As DNA, the CDR3 is TGCGCCAGCAGCTGGGGACAGGGGCCAGATACGCAGTATTTT. Protein sequence: CASSWGQGPDTQYF.

This chain joins TRBV4-3 and TRBJ2-2; D is perhaps TRBD1 (5 bases). The CDR3 totals 14 residues. Germline V CDR1 and CDR2: LGHNA, YSLEER. The V gene lost 6 bases and the J gene lost 7 bases, with 15 bases spanning the gap. In nucleotides, the CDR3 is TGCGCCAGCAGGTCTATGGGGCGTGTCGGGGAGCTGTTTTTT. Its translation is CASRSMGRVGELFF.

V usage is TRBV7-2 and J usage is TRBJ1-4; no firm D call. Germline V gene sequence: CDR1 SGHTA, CDR2 FQGNSA. Trimming stripped 5 bases from V and 4 bases from J, with 14 bases between. This CDR3 has 15 residues. The CDR3 region has the DNA TGTGCCAGCAGCCCGTTCCGGGGTATTAATGAAAAACTGTTTTTT. Translation gives CASSPFRGINEKLFF.

Note on this clonotype: This clone may be a read error of a much larger clone one base away. The chain joins TRBV7-2 to TRBJ2-1; D is perhaps TRBD2 (6 bases). V was shortened by 8 bases and J by 6 bases, with 17 bases between the two germline ends. This CDR3 region has 14 residues. The germline V gene encodes CDR1 SGHTA and CDR2 FQGNSA. CDR3 nucleotide sequence: TGTGCCAGCTCGGCGGGACCAGCAATCAATGAGCAGTTCTTC. Translation: CASSAGPAINEQFF.

The chain employs TRBV29-1 and TRBJ2-5; the match to TRBD2 covers 8 bases. The CDR3 spans 12 residues. Germline V gene sequence: CDR1 SQVTM, CDR2 ANQGSEA. Germline trimming cut 8 bases from V and 4 bases from J; bases unmatched to any gene: 6. The CDR3 sequence is CSTGRGVETQYF. The CDR3 nucleotides read TGCAGCACCGGGAGGGGAGTAGAGACCCAGTACTTC. The complete variable domain, with remaining parts taken from reference TRBV29-1 and TRBJ2-5, reads SAVISQKPSRDICQRGTSLTIQCQVDSQVTMMFWYRQQPGQSLTLIATANQGSEATYESGFVIDKFPISRPNLTFSTLTVSNMSPEDSSIYLCSTGRGVETQYFGPGTRLLVL.

This clonotype came up once. This chain connects TRBV12-5 to TRBJ2-7; TRBD1 agrees at 9 bases. Germline CDR1 LGHNT, CDR2 FRNRAP. The V segment lost 3 bases and the J segment 7 bases; nucleotides outside the gene matches: 16. This CDR3 region has 17 residues. CDR3 in amino acids: CASGFSPPRGQGGEQYF. DNA of the CDR3: TGTGCTAGTGGTTTCTCCCCGCCGCGGGGACAGGGTGGGGAGCAGTACTTC.

This clonotype has just a few counts. The chain employs TRBV4-2 and TRBJ2-3; a possible D gene is TRBD1 (5 bases). V was shortened by 1 base and J by 2 bases, with 13 bases between the two germline ends. The CDR3 consists of 16 residues. Germline CDR1 is LGHNA and CDR2 is YNFKEQ. CDR3 DNA: TGTGCCAGCAGCCAAGTCAAAGACAGCGCCACAGATACGCAGTATTTT. Translation gives CASSQVKDSATDTQYF.

This clonotype was counted between two and nine times. The rearrangement uses TRBV7-2 and TRBJ1-5; 11 bases are a match to TRBD1. V shed 4 bases, J shed 6 bases, and the junction held 5 bases outside the gene matches. Looked up from germline, CDR1 is SGHTA and CDR2 is FQGNSA. The length of the CDR3 is 15 residues. DNA for the CDR3: TGTGCCAGCAGCTCGGACAGGGGGCCTAGTCAGCCCCAGCATTTT. It specifies CASSSDRGPSQPQHF. Full variable domain (remainder filled in from reference TRBV7-2 and TRBJ1-5): GAGVSQSPSNKVTEKGKDVELRCDPISGHTALYWYRQSLGQGLEFLIYFQGNSAPDKSGLPSDRFSAERTGGSVSTLTIQRTQQEDSAVYLCASSSDRGPSQPQHFGDGTRLSIL.

This sequence joins TRBV27 and TRBJ2-1, with a tentative D call TRBD2 (6 bases). With 11 bases removed from V and 14 bases from J, the gap between germline ends came to 19 bases. The germline V gene encodes CDR1 MNHEY and CDR2 SMNVEV (reference sequence). The CDR3 sequence is 11 residues long. The CDR3 region is CAGSSGGAEFF. Written as DNA, the CDR3 is TGTGCCGGCTCCTCAGGAGGGGCCGAGTTCTTC.

The genes are TRBV10-3 and TRBJ2-1; 7 nucleotides agree with TRBD1. The CDR3 has 11 residues. The ends lost 8 bases at V and 7 bases at J; junction bases unmatched: 2. Germline V lookup: CDR1 ENHRY, CDR2 SYGVKD. The CDR3 protein is CAIGDRNEQFF. The CDR3 nucleotides are TGTGCCATCGGGGACAGAAATGAGCAGTTCTTC.

This clonotype was counted at least ten times. The J gene is TRBJ2-7, the V gene TRBV28; 9 positions agree with TRBD1. The CDR3 has 15 amino acids. Germline assignment: CDR1 MDHEN and CDR2 SYDVKM. The V and J ends lost 7 bases and 7 bases, in that order; junction bases with no gene match: 14. The CDR3 here is CASTSSGTGFAEQYF. The CDR3 coding sequence is TGTGCCAGCACCTCCTCAGGGACAGGGTTTGCAGAGCAGTACTTC.

The genes are TRBV27 and TRBJ2-1; D unclear. This CDR3 has 15 residues. Trimming took 6 bases from V and 7 from J, leaving 19 bases between them. The germline gives CDR1 MNHEY, CDR2 SMNVEV (reference sequence). DNA for the CDR3: TGTGCCAGCAGCACACTTTTAGTAACCGTGAATGAGCAGTTCTTC. This encodes CASSTLLVTVNEQFF.

This clonotype was found many times. The chain combines TRBV20-1 with TRBJ1-4, with 7 bases matching TRBD1. Germline CDR1 reads DFQATT; CDR2 reads SNEGSKA (reference sequence). The CDR3 is made up of 13 amino acids. Trimming at V came to 8 bases and at J to 10 bases, leaving 13 bases not matched to a gene. The CDR3 nucleotides read TGCAGTACTCCCGGGACAGCACTAGGAAAACTGTTTTTT. Protein product: CSTPGTALGKLFF.